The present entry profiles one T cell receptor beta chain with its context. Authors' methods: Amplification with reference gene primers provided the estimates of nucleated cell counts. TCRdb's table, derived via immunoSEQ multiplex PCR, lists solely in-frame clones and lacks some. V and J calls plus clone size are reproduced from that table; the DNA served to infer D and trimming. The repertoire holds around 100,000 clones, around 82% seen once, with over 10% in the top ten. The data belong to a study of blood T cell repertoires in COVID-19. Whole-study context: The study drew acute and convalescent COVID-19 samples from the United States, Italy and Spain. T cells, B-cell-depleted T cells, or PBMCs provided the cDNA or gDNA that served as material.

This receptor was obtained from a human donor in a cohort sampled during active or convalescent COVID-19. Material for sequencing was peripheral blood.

In DNA form, the CDR3 reads TGTGCCAGCTCACCACCTACGGGACAGGGGGCAAGGGAGACCCAGTACTTC. Amino acids: CASSPPTGQGARETQYF. The J gene is TRBJ2-5, the V gene TRBV18; 12 nucleotides match TRBD1. The CDR3 consists of 17 residues. V dropped 0 bases and J dropped 5; count of bases not matched to a gene: 7. In germline, CDR1 is KGHSH, CDR2 LQKENI.